This T cell receptor (beta chain) was identified in a study of blood T cell repertoires in COVID-19. Study summary: The origin of the acute and convalescent COVID-19 samples was the United States, Italy and Spain. T cells, B-cell-depleted T cells, or PBMCs supplied cDNA or gDNA.

In the source study's methods: Amplifying reference gene primers gave estimates of nucleated cell counts. The method was immunoSEQ multiplex PCR; TCRdb's version includes in-frame clones alone and lacks a portion of them. The V and J calls and the clone size are those of that table, but D and trimming were determined from the DNA. Of around 310,000 clones listed, 80% to 95% are singletons. The Seattle site enrolled patients during active infection and followed them longitudinally. V was trimmed by 3 bases and J by 6 bases, leaving 17 bases between them. The CDR3 has 16 residues. Germline V CDR1 and CDR2: LNHDA, SQIVND (reference sequence).

The rearrangement links TRBV19 to TRBJ2-2; possibly TRBD1 for D (8 bases). The sample comprised peripheral blood. The TCR was taken from a woman aged 25 to 39 with COVID-19, enrolled during active disease. CDR3 loop: CASSIDRTGRAGELFF. CDR3 bases: TGTGCCAGTAGTATTGATAGGACAGGGAGGGCCGGGGAGCTGTTTTTT.